The 7 T cell receptor beta chains given below trace back to one sample, sequenced in a study of low-dose radiotherapy and immunotherapy resistance in tumors. TRAV and TRBV primers primed cDNA for both TCRalpha and TCRbeta. Using a constant-region primer together with a V-primer adapter, TCRs were subjected to roughly 20 PCR cycles of amplification. TCRdb re-derived calls from the reads in MiXCR, one entry per CDR3 protein. The sample has 9,500 to 14,000 distinct CDR3 sequences, 51% seen once. The origin of the receptors is a human donor with advanced metastatic prostate, ovarian, gallbladder or colorectal cancer (not recorded which). This table probably holds off-target reads from a library built for another chain.

The rearrangement joins TRBV3-1 to TRBJ1-5; 9 positions match TRBD1. V lost 4 bases to trimming and J lost 7 bases; unmatched junction nucleotides: 5. The CDR3 is 14 residues long. Germline values: CDR1 LGHDT, CDR2 YNNKEL (reference sequence). CDR3 residues: CASSRTGDGQPQHF. In DNA, the CDR3 is TGTGCCAGCAGCCGGACAGGGGATGGGCAGCCCCAGCATTTT.

This clonotype was detected only a few times. The V call is TRBV28, the J call TRBJ2-7, with TRBD2 as a possible D gene (5 bases). Per the germline V gene, CDR1 is MDHEN and CDR2 is SYDVKM. The CDR3 runs to 12 residues. Trimming took off 6 bases at V and 4 bases at J, with 10 bases between the two ends. The CDR3 sequence is CASSPGRYEQYF. The CDR3 nucleotides read TGTGCCAGCAGCCCGGGGAGATACGAGCAGTACTTC.

The chain is built from TRBV12-5 and TRBJ1-1, with D perhaps matching TRBD1 (6 bases). This CDR3 is built from 16 residues. V dropped 4 bases and J dropped 5 bases, with 20 bases sitting between them. Germline V CDR1 and CDR2: LGHNT, FRNRAP. The CDR3 loop reads CASGSILGAGGTEAFF. The CDR3 bases are TGTGCTAGTGGTTCCATACTGGGGGCCGGCGGGACTGAAGCTTTCTTT.

This chain joins TRBV29-1 and TRBJ2-3; D is unresolved. CDR1 and CDR2 from the germline V gene are SQVTM and ANQGSEA. V lost 0 bases, J lost 8 bases, and 0 bases lay in between. There are 9 residues in the CDR3. CDR3 nucleotide sequence: TGCAGCGTTGAAGATACGCAGTATTTT. It yields the protein CSVEDTQYF.

V usage is TRBV5-6 and J usage is TRBJ1-1; D is perhaps TRBD1 (5 bases). The V gene's germline CDR1 is SGHDT and CDR2 YYEEEE. V shed 3 bases and J shed 2 bases, with 17 bases lying between them. The CDR3 length is 16 residues. The CDR3 is CASSSWGSSGNTEAFF. CDR3 nucleotide sequence: TGTGCCAGCAGCTCATGGGGGTCGTCGGGAAACACTGAAGCTTTCTTT.

The table lists this clonotype with a few counts. The gene calls are TRBV20-1 and TRBJ2-3; 14 nucleotides match TRBD2. The CDR3 extends over 16 amino acids. Germline CDR1 and CDR2: DFQATT and SNEGSKA (reference sequence). The junction had 4 bases not matched to a gene; V was cut back by 3 bases and J by 2 bases. CDR3 region: CSASQGLAGDTDTQYF. As DNA, the CDR3 is TGCAGTGCTAGTCAGGGACTAGCGGGGGACACAGATACGCAGTATTTT.

J is TRBJ2-7 and V is TRBV5-4; TRBD2 aligns across 10 bases. The V gene's germline CDR1 is SGHNT and CDR2 YYREEE (reference sequence). Trimming took 6 bases from V and 3 from J; bases not matched to a gene: 3. The CDR3 has 13 residues. The CDR3 sequence: CASTASGGYEQYF. Here the CDR3 DNA reads TGTGCCAGCACGGCTAGCGGGGGCTACGAGCAGTACTTC.